This T cell receptor beta chain appears in the sequencing data of a study of OX40 agonist ivuxolimab in advanced cancers. The wider study: At doses from 0.01 to 10 mg/kg, patients were given intravenous ivuxolimab every 2 weeks.

Remarks on this clone: Antigen specificity is unknown.

Overall study results and limits: CD8+ T cells averaged more expanded clones than CD4+. Low levels of normalized T-cell clonal expansion also appeared in some nonresponders.

TCRdb's table, derived via immunoSEQ multiplex PCR, lists solely in-frame clones and lacks some. Of about 73,000 clones listed, 90% are singletons. Germline CDR1 and CDR2: SGHTA and FQGNSA. CDR3 length equals 18 residues. V dropped 5 bases and J dropped 6; count of bases not matched to a gene: 21. This receptor was obtained from an adult with an advanced solid tumor such as melanoma, head and neck, liver or kidney cancer. The material sequenced was CD4+ or CD8+ T cells sorted from blood, taken in a trial of the OX40 agonist ivuxolimab. The chain couples TRBV7-2 to TRBJ2-7; TRBD2 agrees at 8 bases. CDR3 bases: TGTGCCAGCAGCCCCCGGGGGACCCCGGGACTAGGAGGTATCGAGCAGTACTTC. Translating it yields CASSPRGTPGLGGIEQYF.